This T cell receptor beta chain was identified in a study of T cells in Graves' hyperthyroidism and ophthalmopathy. Template material for amplifying TCR beta CDR3 regions consisted of RNA transcripts. RT-PCR in the first round (using the HTBI primer set) targeted the TCR CDR3. TCRdb reanalysed the multiplex PCR reads using MiXCR and keeps one entry per CDR3 protein. The sample carries a few hundred thousand distinct CDR3 sequences, around 23% recorded once. What was sequenced was blood. This receptor was taken from a woman between 50 and 59 years old with Graves' hyperthyroidism.

This CDR3 is CASSLGTGAEGYTF. CDR3 in DNA: TGTGCCAGCAGCTTGGGGACAGGGGCGGAAGGCTACACCTTC. V gene TRBV5-6 combines with J gene TRBJ1-2; 9 bases fit TRBD1. The J segment lost 8 bases and the V segment lost 0 bases, leaving 5 bases of the junction unmatched. The CDR3 sequence is 14 residues long. The germline gives CDR1 SGHDT, CDR2 YYEEEE.